This is a list of T cell receptor beta chains from one sample in a study of blood T cell repertoires in COVID-19. Sequencing used immunoSEQ multiplex PCR; TCRdb keeps in-frame clones, though not all of them. The repertoire has some 48,000 clones, about 72% of them found once; the top ten carry around 5.8%. Sequenced: PBMCs or T cells enriched from blood (not recorded which). The receptors come from a woman aged 45-60 years with acute COVID-19. Both conserved end residues are part of each CDR3. A D gene is named only where the DNA matches it firmly. Expanded clones are given a class, and other clones once, few, many or no size at all.

D	J	V	size	CDR3	DNA
TRBD1	TRBJ2-7	TRBV6-5	few	CASSQGTGETYEQYF	TGTGCCAGCAGTCAGGGGACAGGGGAAACCTACGAGCAGTACTTC
.	TRBJ1-6	TRBV6-2/TRBV6-3	.	CASSYGGANSPLHF	TGTGCCAGCAGTTACGGAGGGGCTAATTCACCCCTCCACTTT
.	TRBJ1-1	TRBV19	.	CASARGQFNTEAFF	TGTGCCAGTGCCCGAGGACAGTTCAACACTGAAGCTTTCTTT
.	TRBJ1-2	TRBV7-8	.	CASSSMGLDGYTF	TGTGCCAGCAGCTCAATGGGGCTGGATGGCTACACCTTC
TRBD1	TRBJ1-1	TRBV28	.	CASNPGQVNTEAFF	TGTGCCAGCAACCCCGGACAGGTGAACACTGAAGCTTTCTTT
.	TRBJ1-1	TRBV14	.	CASSLLGRGTEAFF	TGTGCCAGCAGCCTCCTCGGGAGGGGCACTGAAGCTTTCTTT
.	TRBJ2-3	TRBV5-1	.	CASSLIGEHTDTQYF	TGCGCCAGCAGCTTGATCGGGGAGCATACAGATACGCAGTATTTT
.	TRBJ1-2	TRBV23-1	.	CARSREFKYGYTF	TGCGCCAGATCCCGGGAGTTTAAGTATGGCTACACCTTC
TRBD2	TRBJ2-3	TRBV10-3	few	CAISERLAGGTDTQYF	TGTGCCATCAGTGAGAGACTAGCGGGGGGCACAGATACGCAGTATTTT
.	TRBJ1-2	TRBV20-1	.	CSASSPLAGLDGYTF	TGCAGTGCCAGTTCCCCGTTGGCAGGGTTGGACGGCTACACCTTC
.	TRBJ1-2	TRBV7-9	.	CASSSRDTQNYGYTF	TGTGCCAGCAGCTCTCGGGACACTCAGAACTATGGCTACACCTTC
.	TRBJ1-2	TRBV19	.	CASSLVLVSGGYTF	TGTGCCAGTAGTTTAGTTCTTGTTAGTGGTGGCTACACCTTC
TRBD2	TRBJ2-7	TRBV4-1	.	CASSHGIRSRGAGYEQYF	TGCGCCAGCAGCCACGGAATAAGATCGCGGGGGGCAGGTTACGAGCAGTACTTC
.	TRBJ2-2	TRBV5-6	once	CASSLGLVGGELFF	TGTGCCAGCAGCTTGGGGCTAGTCGGCGGGGAGCTGTTTTTT
TRBD1	TRBJ2-7	TRBV27	.	CASSFGARGREEQYF	TGTGCCAGCAGTTTTGGCGCCAGGGGGCGCGAAGAGCAGTACTTC
.	TRBJ1-5	TRBV28	.	CASRYLLRDNNQPQHF	TGTGCCAGCAGATATTTGCTTCGGGACAACAATCAGCCCCAGCATTTT
.	TRBJ2-1	TRBV5-1	.	CASSMGGSSYNEQFF	TGCGCCAGCAGCATGGGCGGAAGCTCCTACAATGAGCAGTTCTTC
.	TRBJ2-3	TRBV10-3	few	CAISEAIGLASTDTQYF	TGTGCCATCAGTGAGGCTATAGGGCTAGCAAGTACAGATACGCAGTATTTT
.	TRBJ2-5	TRBV21-1	.	CANQSGDRGMWVQETQYF	TGTGCCAACCAATCGGGGGACAGGGGTATGTGGGTACAAGAGACCCAGTACTTC
TRBD1	TRBJ1-1	TRBV18	.	CASSTADRGTTEAFF	TGTGCCAGCTCAACGGCTGACAGGGGGACCACTGAAGCTTTCTTT
TRBD1	TRBJ2-1	TRBV24-1	.	CATRGQGSNEQFF	TGTGCCACCAGAGGACAGGGTTCCAATGAGCAGTTCTTC
TRBD1	TRBJ1-6	TRBV2	.	CASRPTGLFSPLHF	TGTGCCAGCAGGCCGACAGGGCTGTTCTCACCCCTCCACTTT
TRBD2	TRBJ2-3	TRBV30	.	CAWSSPGTSGGTTDTQYF	TGTGCCTGGAGTTCCCCCGGGACTAGCGGGGGTACCACAGATACGCAGTATTTT
.	TRBJ1-1	TRBV3-1/TRBV3-2	.	CASSQDGAGSMNTEAFF	TGTGCCAGCAGCCAAGATGGGGCGGGGTCGATGAACACTGAAGCTTTCTTT
.	TRBJ2-2	TRBV11-1	once	CASSSLGGGPAGELFF	TGTGCCAGCAGCTCCCTCGGGGGTGGCCCCGCCGGGGAGCTGTTTTTT
.	TRBJ1-3	TRBV29-1	.	CSVVSGNTIYF	TGCAGCGTTGTATCCGGAAACACCATATATTTT
TRBD1	TRBJ1-3	TRBV30	few	CARQTGGGNTIYF	TGTGCCCGGCAAACAGGGGGCGGAAACACCATATATTTT
.	TRBJ2-6	TRBV7-9	.	CASSLAEGSSGANVLTF	TGTGCCAGCAGCTTAGCGGAGGGCAGCTCTGGGGCCAACGTCCTGACTTTC
.	TRBJ1-2	TRBV30	.	CAWRTPRANYGYTF	TGTGCCTGGCGAACCCCTAGAGCTAACTATGGCTACACCTTC
.	TRBJ2-7	TRBV5-1	few	CASSIPSGYEQYF	TGCGCCAGCAGCATACCCTCGGGGTACGAGCAGTACTTC
TRBD2	TRBJ2-5	TRBV2	.	CASSVRTSRETQYF	TGTGCCAGCAGTGTACGGACTAGCAGAGAGACCCAGTACTTC
.	TRBJ2-5	TRBV18	.	CASSPPVLTGVSWSQYF	TGTGCCAGCTCACCACCGGTTCTTACGGGGGTCTCTTGGTCCCAGTACTTC
TRBD1	TRBJ1-6	TRBV6-1	few	CASSAVVFLGQDHSPLHF	TGTGCCAGCAGTGCAGTGGTCTTTCTCGGACAGGACCATTCACCCCTCCACTTT
.	TRBJ2-7	TRBV15	.	CATSREERLRKQYF	TGTGCCACCAGCAGGGAGGAGCGGCTAAGGAAGCAGTACTTC
.	TRBJ2-7	TRBV25-1	.	CASSESGGRANSYEQYF	TGTGCCAGCAGTGAATCCGGCGGCAGGGCAAACTCCTACGAGCAGTACTTC
.	TRBJ1-2	TRBV30	.	CAGTSTLFGRGGGYTF	TGTGCCGGGACCTCTACCCTTTTCGGACGGGGAGGAGGCTACACCTTC
TRBD1	TRBJ1-1	TRBV18	.	CASSPRQVGGEGPEAFF	TGTGCCAGCTCACCACGTCAGGTAGGGGGCGAGGGGCCTGAAGCTTTCTTT
.	TRBJ1-5	TRBV6-5	.	CASTTGPGEPQHF	TGTGCCAGCACTACGGGACCGGGAGAGCCCCAGCATTTT
.	TRBJ1-4	TRBV6-5	.	CASRLDTIGNEKLFF	TGTGCCAGCAGACTCGACACGATCGGTAATGAAAAACTGTTTTTT
TRBD1	TRBJ2-5	TRBV5-4	.	CASSLTGEYQETQYF	TGTGCCAGCAGCTTGACAGGGGAGTACCAAGAGACCCAGTACTTC
TRBD1	TRBJ1-4	TRBV12-5	.	CASAYYRGSNEKLFF	TGTGCTAGTGCCTACTACAGGGGCAGTAATGAAAAACTGTTTTTT
.	TRBJ1-1	TRBV27	once	CASSPTSGLQLMNTEAFF	TGTGCCAGCAGTCCAACCTCGGGACTCCAATTGATGAACACTGAAGCTTTCTTT
.	TRBJ1-5	TRBV28	.	CASSEARDNQPQHF	TGTGCCAGCAGTGAGGCTCGGGACAATCAGCCCCAGCATTTT
.	TRBJ1-6	TRBV6-5	.	CASRKGRLGNSPLHF	TGTGCCAGCAGAAAGGGGAGGCTAGGTAATTCACCCCTCCACTTT
.	TRBJ1-5	TRBV7-8	.	CASSLVGDQPQHF	TGTGCCAGCAGCTTGGTAGGGGATCAGCCCCAGCATTTT
.	TRBJ2-1	TRBV2	once	CASSPTSRGYNEQFF	TGTGCCAGCAGTCCTACTAGTAGGGGGTACAATGAGCAGTTCTTC
.	TRBJ2-6	TRBV27	.	CATKKLPGTGANVLTF	TGTGCCACCAAAAAGCTCCCAGGGACTGGGGCCAACGTCCTGACTTTC
.	TRBJ2-1	TRBV6-5	.	CASSRSRTYNEQFF	TGTGCCAGCAGCCGATCCCGGACTTACAATGAGCAGTTCTTC
.	TRBJ2-7	TRBV6-5	.	CASSYPTRTHEQYF	TGTGCCAGCAGTTACCCCACGAGGACTCACGAGCAGTACTTC
TRBD2	TRBJ2-1	TRBV6-4	.	CASSEGREGEQFF	TGTGCCAGCAGTGAAGGGAGGGAGGGAGAGCAGTTCTTC
.	TRBJ2-3	TRBV6-5	.	CASIPIARGDTQYF	TGTGCCAGCATCCCCATCGCCCGAGGAGATACGCAGTATTTT
TRBD2	TRBJ2-5	TRBV4-1	.	CASSLTGLAGYQETQYF	TGCGCCAGCAGCCTCACCGGACTAGCGGGGTACCAAGAGACCCAGTACTTC
TRBD2	TRBJ2-1	TRBV24-1	.	CATSDTSGGHHNEQFF	TGTGCCACCAGTGACACTAGCGGGGGACACCACAATGAGCAGTTCTTC